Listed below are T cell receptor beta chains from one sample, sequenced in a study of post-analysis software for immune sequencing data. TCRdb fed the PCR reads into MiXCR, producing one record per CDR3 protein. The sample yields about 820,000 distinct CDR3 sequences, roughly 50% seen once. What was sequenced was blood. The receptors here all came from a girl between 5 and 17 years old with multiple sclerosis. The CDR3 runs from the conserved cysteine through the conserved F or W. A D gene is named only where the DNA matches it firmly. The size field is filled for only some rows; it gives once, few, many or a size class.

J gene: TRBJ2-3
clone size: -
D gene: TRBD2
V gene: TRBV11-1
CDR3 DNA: TGTGCCAGCAGCTCCAGACTAGCGGGGTCAGGAGATACGCAGTATTTT
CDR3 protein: CASSSRLAGSGDTQYF

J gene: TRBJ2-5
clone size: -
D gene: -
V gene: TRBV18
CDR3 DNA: TGTGCCAGCCGCGTTATTGGGGCTCAAGAGACCCAGTACTTC
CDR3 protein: CASRVIGAQETQYF

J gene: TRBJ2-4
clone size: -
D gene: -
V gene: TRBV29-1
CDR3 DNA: TGCAGCGTTGAGAGTCAGGAAAACATTCAGTACTTC
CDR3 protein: CSVESQENIQYF

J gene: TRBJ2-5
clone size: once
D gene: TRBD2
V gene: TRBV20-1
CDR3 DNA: TGCAGTGCTACGCGGCCCCGGGGAGGGATCCAAGAGACCCAGTACTTC
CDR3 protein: CSATRPRGGIQETQYF

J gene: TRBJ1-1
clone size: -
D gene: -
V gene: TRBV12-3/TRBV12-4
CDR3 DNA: TGTGCCAGCAGTCACCGACAGGTGAACACTGAAGCTTTCTTT
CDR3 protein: CASSHRQVNTEAFF

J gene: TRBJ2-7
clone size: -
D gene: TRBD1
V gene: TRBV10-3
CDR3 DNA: TGTGCCATCAGGCCGGGACAGGGGGACGAGCAGTACTTC
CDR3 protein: CAIRPGQGDEQYF

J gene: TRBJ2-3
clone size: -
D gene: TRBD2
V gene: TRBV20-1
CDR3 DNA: TGCAGTGCGGGGGACTATTTCCTCACAGATACGCAGTATTTT
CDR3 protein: CSAGDYFLTDTQYF

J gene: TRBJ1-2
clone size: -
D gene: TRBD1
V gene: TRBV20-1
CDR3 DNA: TGCAGTGCTAGAGATACGACAGGGTGGGGCTATGGCTACACCTTC
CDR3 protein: CSARDTTGWGYGYTF

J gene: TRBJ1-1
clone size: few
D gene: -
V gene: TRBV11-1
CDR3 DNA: TGTGCCAGCAGCTTAGGGGCGGGAAGAGATACTGAAGCTTTCTTT
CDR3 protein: CASSLGAGRDTEAFF

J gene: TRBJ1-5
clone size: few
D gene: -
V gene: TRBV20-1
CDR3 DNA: TGCAGTGCTAGCGGGGAGGGATATCAGCCCCAGCATTTT
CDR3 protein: CSASGEGYQPQHF

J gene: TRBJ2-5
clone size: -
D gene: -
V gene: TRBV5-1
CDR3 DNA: TGCGCCAGCAGCCGAAACGCAGGTCCCTCGGAGACCCAGTACTTC
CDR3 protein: CASSRNAGPSETQYF

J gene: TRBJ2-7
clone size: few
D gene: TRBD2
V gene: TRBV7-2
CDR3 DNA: TGTGCCAGCAGCTCAAGGGATGGGACTATGCCGGACGAGCAGTACTTC
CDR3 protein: CASSSRDGTMPDEQYF

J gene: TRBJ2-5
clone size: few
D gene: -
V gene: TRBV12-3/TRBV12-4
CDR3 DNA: TGTGCCAGCAGCCTTGGGGCCAAGCAGTACTTC
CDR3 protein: CASSLGAKQYF

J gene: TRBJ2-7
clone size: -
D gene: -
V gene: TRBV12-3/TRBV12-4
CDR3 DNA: TGTGCCAGCAGTTTAAACTTTCAGGGTAGGACCAATGAGCAGTACTTC
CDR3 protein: CASSLNFQGRTNEQYF

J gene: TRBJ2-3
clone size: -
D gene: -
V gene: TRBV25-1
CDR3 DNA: TGTGCCAGCACGGGCCCAGATACGCAGTATTTT
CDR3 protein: CASTGPDTQYF

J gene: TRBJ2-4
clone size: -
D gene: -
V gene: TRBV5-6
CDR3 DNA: TGTGCCAGCAGCTTCCGGGGGCACACCAAAAACATTCAGTACTTC
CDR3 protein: CASSFRGHTKNIQYF

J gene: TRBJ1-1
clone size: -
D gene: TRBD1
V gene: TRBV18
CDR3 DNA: TGTGCCAGCTCACCGCTTGGGACAGGTGACACTGAAGCTTTCTTT
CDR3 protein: CASSPLGTGDTEAFF

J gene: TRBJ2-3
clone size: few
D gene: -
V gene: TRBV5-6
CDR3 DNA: TGTGCCAGCAGCTTGGGAGCCGAGGATACGCAGTATTTT
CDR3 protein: CASSLGAEDTQYF

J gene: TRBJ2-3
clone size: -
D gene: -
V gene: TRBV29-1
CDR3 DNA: TGCAGCGTTACAGACAGGATCACAGATACGCAGTATTTT
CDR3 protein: CSVTDRITDTQYF

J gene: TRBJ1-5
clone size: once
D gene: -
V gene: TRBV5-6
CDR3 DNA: TGTGCCAGCAGCGGGACGGAGAGCAATCAGCCCCAGCATTTT
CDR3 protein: CASSGTESNQPQHF

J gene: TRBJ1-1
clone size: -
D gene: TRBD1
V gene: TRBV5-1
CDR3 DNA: TGCGCCAGCAGCTTAGGACAGGGCATGCTACGAACTGAAGCTTTCTTT
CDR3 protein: CASSLGQGMLRTEAFF

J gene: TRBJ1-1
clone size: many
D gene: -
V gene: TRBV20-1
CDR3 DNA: TGCAGTGCTAGAGATCTCATGGGGCGCACTGAAGCTTTCTTT
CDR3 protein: CSARDLMGRTEAFF

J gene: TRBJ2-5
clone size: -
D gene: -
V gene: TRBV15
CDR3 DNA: TGTGCCACCAGCAGAGATCTAGAAGGAGAGACCCAGTACTTC
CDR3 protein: CATSRDLEGETQYF

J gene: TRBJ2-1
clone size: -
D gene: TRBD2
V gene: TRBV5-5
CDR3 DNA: TGTGCCAGCAGCTTGGGACTAGCGGGAGGGTATATTAACAATGAGCAGTTCTTC
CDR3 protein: CASSLGLAGGYINNEQFF

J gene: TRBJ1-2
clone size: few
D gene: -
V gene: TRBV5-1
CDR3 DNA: TGCGCCAGCAGCTTGGACAGGACGGGCTATGGCTACACCTTC
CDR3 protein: CASSLDRTGYGYTF

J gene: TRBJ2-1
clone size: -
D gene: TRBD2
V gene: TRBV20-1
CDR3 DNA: TGCAGTGCCCTATTGCCTCGACTAGCGGGGCCTGGCGGCATCAATGAGCGGTTCTTC
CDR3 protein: CSALLPRLAGPGGINERFF

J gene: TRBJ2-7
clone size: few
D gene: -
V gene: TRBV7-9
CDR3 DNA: TGTGCCAGCAGCTTAGAGCTTCAGGAGTTGAGCGAGCAGTACTTC
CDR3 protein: CASSLELQELSEQYF

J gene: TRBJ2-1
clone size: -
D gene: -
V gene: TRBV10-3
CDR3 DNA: TGTGTCATCAGTGGTTCCGAGTTGAGCTCCTACAATGAGCAGTTCTTC
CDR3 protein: CVISGSELSSYNEQFF

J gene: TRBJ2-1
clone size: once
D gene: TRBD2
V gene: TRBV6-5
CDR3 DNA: TGTGCCAGCAGTTACGGTAGCGGGAGGGTTGGTGAGCAGTTCTTC
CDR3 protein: CASSYGSGRVGEQFF

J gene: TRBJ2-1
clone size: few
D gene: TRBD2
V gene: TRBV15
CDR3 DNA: TGTGCCACGTCGGGGACTAGCGGGACTGAGCAGTTCTTC
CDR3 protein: CATSGTSGTEQFF

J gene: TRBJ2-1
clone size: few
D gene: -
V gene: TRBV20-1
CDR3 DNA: TGCAGTGCTAGGGGACTCCACCCCTTCCTTGGTGAGCAGTTCTTC
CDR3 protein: CSARGLHPFLGEQFF

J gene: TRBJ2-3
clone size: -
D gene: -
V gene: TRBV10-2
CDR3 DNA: TGCGCCAGCAGTGAGGTGGGAGCGGGCACAGATACGCAGTATTTT
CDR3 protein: CASSEVGAGTDTQYF

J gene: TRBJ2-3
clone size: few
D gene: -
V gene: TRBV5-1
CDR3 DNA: TGCGCCAGCAGCTCGGCGGGGACAGTGCAGAATACGCAGTATTTT
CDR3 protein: CASSSAGTVQNTQYF

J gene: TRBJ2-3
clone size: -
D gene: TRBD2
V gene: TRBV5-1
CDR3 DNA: TGCGCCAGCGCCCCCGGCAGCGGGAGTACAGATACGCAGTATTTT
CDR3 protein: CASAPGSGSTDTQYF

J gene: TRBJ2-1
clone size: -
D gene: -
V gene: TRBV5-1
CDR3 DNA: TGCGCCAGCAGCTTCCCAGGAACGGAGCAGTTCTTC
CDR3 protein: CASSFPGTEQFF

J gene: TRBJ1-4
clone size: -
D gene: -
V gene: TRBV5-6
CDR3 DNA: TGTGCCAGCAGCTTGGTTGCCGGGGCCACTAATGAAAAACTGTTTTTT
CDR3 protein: CASSLVAGATNEKLFF